One and the same sample provided the 2 T cell receptor beta chains below, sequenced in a study of control samples from healthy donors and cancer patients. Produced via immunoSEQ multiplex PCR; TCRdb's table is partial and in-frame only. The sample lists 200,000 to 250,000 clones; just under 95% were seen once. The specimen sequenced was blood. Every receptor here comes from a man aged 50 to 60 in good health.

The gene calls are TRBV18 and TRBJ1-1; D gene unclear. There are 17 residues in the CDR3. With 3 bases removed from V and 5 bases from J, the gap between germline ends came to 22 bases. From germline, CDR1 is KGHSH and CDR2 LQKENI. CDR3 sequence (DNA): TGTGCCAGCTCACCCCTTGGGCAGCCCGAAATGTTGACTGAAGCTTTCTTT. This encodes CASSPLGQPEMLTEAFF.

Regarding this clone: The junction departs from germline at one end; a sequencing error may be responsible. The CDR3 loop reads CVSSQTGGAGQPQHF. In nucleotides, the CDR3 is TGTGTCAGCAGTCAAACAGGGGGCGCGGGTCAGCCCCAGCATTTT. The chain carries TRBV2 and TRBJ1-5, with 9 bases fitting TRBD1. The CDR3 has 15 residues. Per germline, CDR1 SNHLY and CDR2 FYNNEI. The variable domain in full, with the rest retrieved from reference TRBV2 and TRBJ1-5, is EPEVTQTPSHQVTQMGQEVILRCVPISNHLYFYWYRQILGQKVEFLVSFYNNEISEKSEIFDDQFSVERPDGSNFTLKIRSTKLEDSAMYFCVSSQTGGAGQPQHFGDGTRLSIL.